Listed below are T cell receptor beta chains from one sample, sequenced in a study of beta chain features in type 1 diabetes. Clones were sequenced by immunoSEQ multiplex PCR, and TCRdb holds only the in-frame ones, with some missing. The repertoire holds 360,000 or so clones, roughly 21% seen once, with around 0.045% in the top ten. The specimen sequenced was naive CD4+ T cells from blood. The receptors stem from a woman aged 18-29 years in good health. Both conserved end residues are part of each CDR3. Fields, in order: D gene, V gene, clone size, J gene, CDR3 DNA, CDR3 protein. The D gene is left open where the match is weak. Where a row states a size, it is once, few, many or the class of an expanded clone; other rows omit it.

TRBD1	TRBV29-1	few	TRBJ2-1	TGCAGCGTTGTGGGACAGGGCCGCTGGAATGAGCAGTTCTTC	CSVVGQGRWNEQFF
TRBD2	TRBV4-2	-	TRBJ2-5	TGTGCCAGCAGCCAATATCTAGCGGGGGGCGCGCAAGAGACCCAGTACTTC	CASSQYLAGGAQETQYF
-	TRBV7-9	few	TRBJ1-1	TGTGCCAGCCTCCAGGGCTTCGGCACTGAAGCTTTCTTT	CASLQGFGTEAFF
TRBD2	TRBV7-2	once	TRBJ2-5	TGTGCCAGCAGCCCCGGGGGACTAGGTTTGGAGACCCAGTACTTC	CASSPGGLGLETQYF
-	TRBV5-4	few	TRBJ2-5	TGTGCCAGCAGCTTGGGACAGGCCCACCAAGAGACCCAGTACTTC	CASSLGQAHQETQYF
TRBD2	TRBV7-2	-	TRBJ2-1	TGTGCCAGCAGCCGGGGACTAGCGGGGGGAAGGTACAATGAGCAGTTCTTC	CASSRGLAGGRYNEQFF
TRBD2	TRBV5-4	-	TRBJ2-1	TGTGCCAGCAGCTTTCCAGCAAGCGGGATCTCCTACAATGAGCAGTTCTTC	CASSFPASGISYNEQFF
TRBD2	TRBV4-1	few	TRBJ2-1	TGCGCCAGCAGCCAAGGGACTAGCGGGAGTTTGGTAAATGAGCAGTTCTTC	CASSQGTSGSLVNEQFF
-	TRBV30	few	TRBJ1-1	TGTGCCTGGACCCGGGGGGGCACTGAAGCTTTCTTT	CAWTRGGTEAFF
-	TRBV5-6	once	TRBJ2-7	TGTGCCAGCAGCTTGGAGGGGTGGGGTTCTTCCTACGAGCAGTACTTC	CASSLEGWGSSYEQYF
-	TRBV11-1	-	TRBJ2-2	TGTGCCAGCAGCAAGCGGGGACACACGAACACCGGGGAGCTGTTTTTT	CASSKRGHTNTGELFF
-	TRBV29-1	few	TRBJ2-7	TGCAGCGTTGAGGGGAGCGACCGCGAGCAGTACTTC	CSVEGSDREQYF
-	TRBV2	few	TRBJ2-3	TGTGCCAGCAGTGGACAGGCGGGAGATACGCAGTATTTT	CASSGQAGDTQYF
TRBD1	TRBV5-1	-	TRBJ2-1	TGCGCCAGCAGGGAAGGACAGGGGAATGAGCAGTTCTTC	CASREGQGNEQFF
TRBD1	TRBV4-1	few	TRBJ2-5	TGCGCCAGCAGCCAGGGGGACAGGTCAAAAGAGACCCAGTACTTC	CASSQGDRSKETQYF
-	TRBV2	-	TRBJ2-5	TGTGCCAGCAGTTTGCAGGGAAGGGTGGAGACCCAGTACTTC	CASSLQGRVETQYF
TRBD2	TRBV30	few	TRBJ2-1	TGTGCCTGGAGTTTTGCCGGGACTAGCGGGAGGCTTGAGCAGTTCTTC	CAWSFAGTSGRLEQFF
TRBD1	TRBV7-9	few	TRBJ2-7	TGTGCCAGCAGCTTGACAGGGGTAGGATACGAGCAGTACTTC	CASSLTGVGYEQYF
-	TRBV30	few	TRBJ2-5	TGTGCCTGGAGTGGGGCACACCAAGAGACCCAGTACTTC	CAWSGAHQETQYF
TRBD1	TRBV6-1	-	TRBJ2-4	TGTGCCAGCAGTGAAGCACGCGTCGGGACAGAAAACATTCAGTACTTC	CASSEARVGTENIQYF
TRBD2	TRBV2	few	TRBJ2-1	TGTGCCAGCTCTCCCGAGAGGTCTAGCGGTCACAATGAGCAGTTCTTC	CASSPERSSGHNEQFF
TRBD1	TRBV18	-	TRBJ2-5	TGTGCCAGCTCCCCCGTTCGGCAGGGGGCCGAGACCCAGTACTTC	CASSPVRQGAETQYF
-	TRBV2	-	TRBJ2-1	TGTGCCAGCAGTCCAGCGGCCCCTTTGAATGAGCAGTTCTTC	CASSPAAPLNEQFF
TRBD2	TRBV5-1	-	TRBJ2-2	TGCGCCAGCCTCCTGCGGGAGCGAGCCACCGGGGAGCTGTTTTTT	CASLLRERATGELFF
-	TRBV11-2	-	TRBJ2-1	TGTGCCAGCAGAACAATCGGAGGGCCTTCCTACAATGAGCAGTTCTTC	CASRTIGGPSYNEQFF
-	TRBV7-2	few	TRBJ2-7	TGTGCCAGCAGCTTAGCGCCCGGGACAACGAACTACGAGCAGTACTTC	CASSLAPGTTNYEQYF
-	TRBV2	-	TRBJ2-2	TGTGCCAGCAGTGACGCCCCTCCGGTCGCCGGGGAGCTGTTTTTT	CASSDAPPVAGELFF
-	TRBV5-4	-	TRBJ2-5	TGTGCCAGCAGCTTGCCAGGGGAAGAGACCCAGTACTTC	CASSLPGEETQYF
TRBD1	TRBV30	-	TRBJ2-7	TGTGCCTGGAGGAGGACAGGGGCCTACGAGCAGTACTTC	CAWRRTGAYEQYF
TRBD2	TRBV27	once	TRBJ2-7	TGTGCCAGCAGTTCGCTTCATCTAGCGGGAGGCAGCTCCTACGAGCAGTACTTC	CASSSLHLAGGSSYEQYF
TRBD1	TRBV7-3	few	TRBJ2-3	TGTGCCAGCAGCCCGAGGCAGGGGGCAGATACGCAGTATTTT	CASSPRQGADTQYF
-	TRBV18	few	TRBJ2-4	TGTGCCAGCTCACCAGGCAGGTTTTCAGCCAAAAACATTCAGTACTTC	CASSPGRFSAKNIQYF
TRBD2	TRBV9	-	TRBJ2-1	TGTGCCAGCAGTGGACTAGCGGCTTCCCGGTACAATGAGCAGTTCTTC	CASSGLAASRYNEQFF
-	TRBV5-1	few	TRBJ2-3	TGCGCCAGCAGCTTGGATGCAGGGAGGACAGATACGCAGTATTTT	CASSLDAGRTDTQYF